The 17 T cell receptor beta chains below come from one sample, sequenced in a study of blood T cell repertoires in COVID-19. TCRdb keeps only in-frame clones here, not all; method: immunoSEQ multiplex PCR. The sample consists of about 180,000 clones, less than 90% of them appearing once. The sequenced sample consisted of peripheral blood. Receptors were obtained from a man between 65 and 85 years old with active or convalescent COVID-19.

The V call is TRBV11-3, the J call TRBJ2-5; TRBD1 is a possible D gene (6 bases). Germline lookup yields CDR1 SGHNT and CDR2 YENEEA. Trimming took off 4 bases at V and 3 bases at J, with 12 bases between the two ends. This CDR3 is built from 14 residues. CDR3 sequence: CASSYGGREETQYF. The CDR3 nucleotides read TGTGCCAGCAGCTATGGGGGCAGGGAAGAGACCCAGTACTTC.

CDR3 protein: CASSYSAGAAYNEQFF. The CDR3 DNA sequence: TGTGCCAGCAGTTACTCCGCGGGAGCGGCCTACAATGAGCAGTTCTTC. This chain uses TRBV6-2 or TRBV6-3 with TRBJ2-1, with 7 bases aligning to TRBD2. V was pared by 0 bases and J by 2 bases, with 4 bases of the junction left unmatched. The CDR3 spans 16 residues. The germline CDR1 and CDR2 sequences are MNHEY and SVGEGT.

The chain is built from TRBV7-8 and TRBJ2-1, with a tentative D call TRBD1 (6 bases). The CDR3 totals 12 residues. CDR1 is SGHVS, CDR2 FQNEAQ, per germline. V was trimmed by 4 bases and J by 15 bases, leaving 16 bases between them. DNA for the CDR3: TGTGCCAGCAGCTCAACAGAAATACAGGGGTTCTTC. The encoded protein is CASSSTEIQGFF.

About this clone: One junction end disagrees with the germline gene, perhaps due to a read error. The CDR3 is CASRQGGQGNADTQYF. Here the CDR3 DNA reads TGCGCCAGCCGCCAAGGGGGACAGGGGAACGCAGATACGCAGTATTTT. The chain couples TRBV4-1 to TRBJ2-3; TRBD1 matches 10 bases. This CDR3 is 16 amino acids long. The germline V gene has CDR1 MGHRA and CDR2 YSYEKL.

The CDR3 sequence is CASSPPGQKSYEQYF. The CDR3 nucleotides are TGTGCCAGTAGTCCGCCGGGACAGAAATCCTACGAGCAGTACTTC. The chain uses TRBV19 and TRBJ2-7, with 7 bases identical to TRBD1. This CDR3 is 15 amino acids long. CDR1 is LNHDA, CDR2 SQIVND, per germline (reference sequence). After removal of 5 bases from V and 1 base from J, the junction contained 8 bases not matched to a gene.

Notes on this clone: Because the CDR3's place on the DNA is in doubt, the DNA is left out and the CDR3 is given as listed by TCRdb. The V call is TRBV6-5, the J call TRBJ1-2. In germline, CDR1 is MNHEY, CDR2 SVGAGI. The CDR3 contains 13 residues when both ends are counted. The CDR3 sequence: CASSILGDYGYTF.

J is TRBJ1-5 and V is TRBV30; 7 nucleotides line up with TRBD1. CDR3 size: 15 residues. J gave up 6 bases and V 0 bases, and 8 bases lay outside the gene matches. Germline-derived CDR1 and CDR2 are GTSNPN and SVGIG (reference sequence). The CDR3 nucleotides are TGTGCCTGGAGTGTAGGGCCAGGGGGTGGTCAGCCCCAGCATTTT. Its protein is CAWSVGPGGGQPQHF.

This CDR3 is CASSTGTSGHTDTQYF. CDR3 DNA sequence: TGTGCCAGCAGCACCGGGACTAGCGGACACACAGATACGCAGTATTTT. The chain has TRBV7-3 and TRBJ2-3, with TRBD2 matching 11 bases. Trimming took 5 bases from V and 2 from J; bases not matched to a gene: 6. The CDR3 covers 16 residues. Germline values: CDR1 SGHTA, CDR2 FQGTGA.

The gene calls are TRBV18 and TRBJ1-5; D is unclear. V was trimmed by 6 bases and J by 4 bases, leaving 10 bases between them. From germline, CDR1 is KGHSH and CDR2 LQKENI. This CDR3 is 13 amino acids long. This CDR3 reads CASSSGENQPQHF. CDR3 nucleotide sequence: TGTGCCAGCTCGTCGGGAGAAAATCAGCCCCAGCATTTT.

The genes are TRBV24-1 and TRBJ1-4; the match to TRBD1 covers 11 bases. This CDR3 is built from 15 residues. V gave up 3 bases and J gave up 7 bases; unmatched junction bases: 3. Per germline, CDR1 KGHDR and CDR2 SFDVKD. The CDR3: CATSDGGTGGEKLFF. Written as DNA, the CDR3 is TGTGCCACCAGTGATGGCGGGACAGGGGGTGAAAAACTGTTTTTT.

Turning to this clone: This specimen includes other DNA sequences encoding the same CDR3. The chain uses TRBV5-1 and TRBJ2-5; a possible D gene is TRBD2 (6 bases). Trimming cost V 5 bases and J 4 bases, with 18 bases left between them. The CDR3 is 15 amino acids. The germline gives CDR1 SGHRS, CDR2 YFSETQ. The CDR3 loop is CASSLLAGSGETQYF. The DNA for the CDR3 is TGCGCCAGCAGTCTTCTGGCGGGAAGCGGAGAGACCCAGTACTTC. Drawing the rest from reference TRBV5-1 and TRBJ2-5, the complete variable domain is KAGVTQTPRYLIKTRGQQVTLSCSPISGHRSVSWYQQTPGQGLQFLFEYFSETQRNKGNFPGRFSGRQFSNSRSEMNVSTLELGDSALYLCASSLLAGSGETQYFGPGTRLLVL.

The chain uses TRBV30 and TRBJ1-2, with a tentative D call TRBD1 (5 bases). This CDR3 contains 13 residues. Trimming stripped 8 bases from V and 4 bases from J, with 17 bases between. In germline, CDR1 is GTSNPN, CDR2 SVGIG (reference sequence). The CDR3 reads CAGTRRGGYGYTF. In DNA, the CDR3 is TGTGCCGGGACGAGGAGGGGTGGCTATGGCTACACCTTC.

The rearrangement uses TRBV11-2 and TRBJ2-5; 7 bases line up with TRBD1. V gave up 5 bases and J gave up 2 bases; unmatched junction bases: 8. Germline V gene data show CDR1 as SGHAT and CDR2 as FQNNGV. This CDR3 spans 15 amino acids. The CDR3, as DNA: TGTGCCAGCAGCCCGAACACGGGACAGCAAGAGACCCAGTACTTC. Protein: CASSPNTGQQETQYF.

The chain links TRBV19 to TRBJ1-5; D unclear. The germline V gene has CDR1 LNHDA and CDR2 SQIVND (reference sequence). This CDR3 contains 19 residues. V was clipped by 4 bases and J by 0 bases, with 22 bases between them. CDR3 amino acids: CASSRSLAGRRNSNQPQHF. CDR3 in DNA: TGTGCCAGTAGTAGAAGTTTGGCGGGTAGACGGAATAGCAATCAGCCCCAGCATTTT.

The V call is TRBV29-1, the J call TRBJ1-3, with TRBD1 matching over 7 bases. CDR3 length: 14 amino acids. The V gene end was trimmed by 4 bases and the J gene end by 3 bases; junction bases not matched to a gene: 6. CDR1 is SQVTM, CDR2 ANQGSEA, per germline. CDR3 nucleotide sequence: TGCAGCGTTGGTCAGGGGGGCGTTGGAAACACCATATATTTT. It encodes CSVGQGGVGNTIYF.

The CDR3: CASTLAGTGANVLTF. The CDR3 DNA is TGTGCCAGCACCCTTGCAGGGACTGGGGCCAACGTCCTGACTTTC. The V call is TRBV6-5, the J call TRBJ2-6; weak D call: TRBD1 (5 bases). This CDR3 has 15 amino acids. Germline V gene lookup returns CDR1 MNHEY and CDR2 SVGAGI. V lost 7 bases and J lost 2, with 12 bases in between.

The chain is built from TRBV5-8 and TRBJ1-5; tentative D call: TRBD1 (6 bases). V gave up 1 base and J gave up 5 bases, with 16 bases separating them. This CDR3 region has 16 residues. From germline, CDR1 is SGHTS and CDR2 YDEGEE. CDR3 region: CASSLNPTGMHQPQHF. The CDR3 coding sequence is TGTGCCAGCAGCTTGAACCCTACAGGGATGCATCAGCCCCAGCATTTT.